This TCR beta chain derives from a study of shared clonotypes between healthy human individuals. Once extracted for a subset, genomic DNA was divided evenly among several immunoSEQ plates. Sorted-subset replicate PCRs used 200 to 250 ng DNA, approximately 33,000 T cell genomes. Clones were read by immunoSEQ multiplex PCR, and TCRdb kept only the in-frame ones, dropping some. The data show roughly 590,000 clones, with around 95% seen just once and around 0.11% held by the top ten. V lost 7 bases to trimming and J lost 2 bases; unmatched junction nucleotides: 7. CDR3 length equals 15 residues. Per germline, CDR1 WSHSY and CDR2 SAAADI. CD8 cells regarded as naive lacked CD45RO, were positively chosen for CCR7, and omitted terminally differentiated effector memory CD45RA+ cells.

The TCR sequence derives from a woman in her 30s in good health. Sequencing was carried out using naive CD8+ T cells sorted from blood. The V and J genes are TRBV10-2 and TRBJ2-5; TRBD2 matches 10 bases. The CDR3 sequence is CASNETSGLQETQYF. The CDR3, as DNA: TGCGCCAGCAACGAGACTAGCGGGCTTCAAGAGACCCAGTACTTC.